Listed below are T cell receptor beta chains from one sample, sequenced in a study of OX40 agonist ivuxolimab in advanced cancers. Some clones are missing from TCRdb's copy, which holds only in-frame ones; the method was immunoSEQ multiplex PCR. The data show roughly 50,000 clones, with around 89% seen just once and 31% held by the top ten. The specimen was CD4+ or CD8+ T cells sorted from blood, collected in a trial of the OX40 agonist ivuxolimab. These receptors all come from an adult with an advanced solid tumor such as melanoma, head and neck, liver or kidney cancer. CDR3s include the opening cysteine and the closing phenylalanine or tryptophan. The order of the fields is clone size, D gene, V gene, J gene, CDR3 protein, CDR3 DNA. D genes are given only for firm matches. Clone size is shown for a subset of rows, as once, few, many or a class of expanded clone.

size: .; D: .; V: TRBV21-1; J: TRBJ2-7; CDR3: CASSKVGGLGNF; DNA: TGTGCCAGCAGCAAAGTGGGGGGCCTAGGGAACTTC
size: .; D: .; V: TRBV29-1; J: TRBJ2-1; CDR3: CSAAGGQLYNEQFF; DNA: TGCAGCGCCGCGGGGGGACAGCTCTACAATGAGCAGTTCTTC
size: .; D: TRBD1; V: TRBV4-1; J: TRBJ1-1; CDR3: CASSQATVVQGVPTEAFF; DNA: TGCGCCAGCAGCCAAGCCACAGTCGTTCAGGGGGTACCCACTGAAGCTTTCTTT
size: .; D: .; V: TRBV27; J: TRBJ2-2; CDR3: CASSAGTTTGELFF; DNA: TGTGCCAGCAGTGCCGGGACAACCACCGGGGAGCTGTTTTTT
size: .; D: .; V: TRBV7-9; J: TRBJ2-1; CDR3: CASSKEGYEQFF; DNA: TGTGCCAGCAGTAAAGAGGGCTATGAGCAGTTCTTC
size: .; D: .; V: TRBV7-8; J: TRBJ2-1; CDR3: CASRQNNEQFF; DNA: TGTGCCAGCAGGCAAAACAATGAGCAGTTCTTC
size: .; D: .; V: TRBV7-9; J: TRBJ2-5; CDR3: CASSPKTPRETQYF; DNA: TGTGCCAGCAGCCCCAAGACCCCCAGAGAGACCCAGTACTTC
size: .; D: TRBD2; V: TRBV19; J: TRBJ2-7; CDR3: CASSVTSGNHEQYF; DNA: TGTGCCAGTAGTGTGACTAGCGGGAACCACGAGCAGTACTTC
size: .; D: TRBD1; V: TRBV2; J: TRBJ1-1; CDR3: CASSDQLPGQKNTEAFF; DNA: TGTGCCAGCAGTGATCAGTTGCCGGGACAGAAGAACACTGAAGCTTTCTTT
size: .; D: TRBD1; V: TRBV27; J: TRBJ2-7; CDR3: CASSLGRQGEQYF; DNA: TGTGCCAGCAGTTTGGGGAGACAGGGCGAGCAGTACTTC
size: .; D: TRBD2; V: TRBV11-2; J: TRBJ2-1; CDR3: CASSTLAGGGNEQFF; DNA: TGTGCCAGCAGCACACTAGCGGGAGGAGGCAATGAGCAGTTCTTC
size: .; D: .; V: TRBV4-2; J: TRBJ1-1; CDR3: CASSQDWMSPGTEAFF; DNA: TGTGCCAGCAGCCAAGATTGGATGTCTCCAGGCACTGAAGCTTTCTTT
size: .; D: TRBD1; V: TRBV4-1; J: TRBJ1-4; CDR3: CASSQAPGQPNEKLFF; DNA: TGCGCCAGCAGCCAAGCTCCGGGACAGCCTAATGAAAAACTGTTTTTT
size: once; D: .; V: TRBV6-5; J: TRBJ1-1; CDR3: CASSYGGDTEAFF; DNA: TGTGCCAGCAGTTACGGAGGGGACACTGAAGCTTTCTTT
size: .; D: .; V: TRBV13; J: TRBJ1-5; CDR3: CASSIGLPGSGQPQHF; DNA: TGTGCCAGCAGCATAGGGCTTCCAGGGAGCGGGCAGCCCCAGCATTTT
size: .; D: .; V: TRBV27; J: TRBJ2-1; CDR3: CASSLGELIRGTPETYNEQFF; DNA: TGTGCCAGCAGTTTAGGGGAATTAATACGTGGGACTCCTGAGACCTACAATGAGCAGTTCTTC
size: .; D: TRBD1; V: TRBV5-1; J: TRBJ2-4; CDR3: CASSSYPGTGVNIQYF; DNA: TGCGCCAGCAGCTCGTACCCCGGGACAGGGGTCAACATTCAGTACTTC
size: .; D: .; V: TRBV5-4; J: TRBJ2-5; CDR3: CASSLEGNVETQYF; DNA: TGTGCCAGCAGCTTGGAGGGGAATGTTGAGACCCAGTACTTC
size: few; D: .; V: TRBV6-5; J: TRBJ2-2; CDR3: CASSYEGRTGELFF; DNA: TGTGCCAGCAGTTATGAGGGACGCACCGGGGAGCTGTTTTTT
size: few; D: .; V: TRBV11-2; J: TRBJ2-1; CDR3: CASRLGSYNEQFF; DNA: TGTGCCAGCAGATTGGGCAGTTACAATGAGCAGTTCTTC
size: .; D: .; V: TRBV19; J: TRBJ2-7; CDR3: CASGQNYEQYF; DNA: TGTGCCAGTGGGCAGAACTACGAGCAGTACTTC
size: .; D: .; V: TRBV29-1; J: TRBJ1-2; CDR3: CSATGTNYGYTF; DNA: TGCAGTGCTACAGGGACTAACTATGGCTACACCTTC
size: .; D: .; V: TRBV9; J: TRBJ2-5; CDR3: CASSVVGGRETQYF; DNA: TGTGCCAGCAGCGTAGTAGGGGGGCGGGAGACCCAGTACTTC
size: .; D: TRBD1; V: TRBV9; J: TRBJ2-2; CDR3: CASSSQQGTDTGELFF; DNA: TGTGCCAGCAGCTCCCAACAGGGGACGGACACCGGGGAGCTGTTTTTT
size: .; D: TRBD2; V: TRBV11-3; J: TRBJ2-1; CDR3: CASSPGGGTSGYNEQFF; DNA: TGTGCCAGCAGCCCGGGGGGCGGGACTAGCGGTTACAATGAGCAGTTCTTC